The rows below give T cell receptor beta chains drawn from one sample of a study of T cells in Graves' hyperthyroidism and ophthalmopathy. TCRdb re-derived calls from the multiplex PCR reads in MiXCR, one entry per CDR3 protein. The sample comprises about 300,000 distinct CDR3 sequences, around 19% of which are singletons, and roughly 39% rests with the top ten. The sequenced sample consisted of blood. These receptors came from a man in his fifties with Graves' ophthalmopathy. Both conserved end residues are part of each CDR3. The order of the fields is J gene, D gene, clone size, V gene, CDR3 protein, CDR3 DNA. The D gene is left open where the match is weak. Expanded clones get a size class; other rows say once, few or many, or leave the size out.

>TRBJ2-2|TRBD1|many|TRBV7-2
CASSFNTGGAGGELFF
TGTGCCAGCAGCTTCAATACAGGGGGCGCCGGCGGGGAGCTGTTTTTT
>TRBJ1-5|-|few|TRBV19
CASSKVTYSNQPQHF
TGTGCCAGTAGTAAGGTCACCTATAGCAATCAGCCCCAGCATTTT
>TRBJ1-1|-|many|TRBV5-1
CASKQGQNTEAFF
TGCGCCAGCAAACAGGGTCAGAACACTGAAGCTTTCTTT
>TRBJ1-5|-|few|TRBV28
CASSLDGVYQPQHF
TGTGCCAGCAGTTTAGACGGGGTATATCAGCCCCAGCATTTT
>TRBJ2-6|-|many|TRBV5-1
CASSLDSGANVLTF
TGCGCCAGCAGCTTAGACTCTGGGGCCAACGTCCTGACTTTC
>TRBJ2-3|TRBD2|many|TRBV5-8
CASSLSAGGSTDTQYF
TGTGCCAGCAGCTTGAGTGCGGGAGGCAGCACAGATACGCAGTATTTT
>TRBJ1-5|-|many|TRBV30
CAWSVRAGGNQPQHF
TGTGCCTGGAGTGTAAGGGCGGGGGGCAATCAGCCCCAGCATTTT
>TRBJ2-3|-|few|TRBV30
CAWSVGGRTDTQYF
TGTGCCTGGAGCGTGGGGGGGCGGACAGATACGCAGTATTTT
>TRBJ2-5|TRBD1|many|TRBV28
CASSGAGTGKETQYF
TGTGCCAGCAGCGGGGCGGGGACAGGGAAAGAGACCCAGTACTTC
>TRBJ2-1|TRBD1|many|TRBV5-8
CASSGWDRGGNEQFF
TGTGCCAGCAGCGGCTGGGACAGGGGGGGCAATGAGCAGTTCTTC
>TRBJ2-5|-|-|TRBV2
CASSGRRGETQYF
TGTGCCAGCAGTGGCCGACGAGGAGAGACCCAGTACTTC
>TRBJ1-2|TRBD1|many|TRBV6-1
CASSRGTGYPNYGYTF
TGTGCCAGCTCCCGGGGGACAGGTTACCCGAACTATGGCTACACCTTC
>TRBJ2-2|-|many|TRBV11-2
CASRWRENTGELFF
TGTGCCAGCAGGTGGAGGGAAAACACCGGGGAGCTGTTTTTT
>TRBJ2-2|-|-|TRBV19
CASREGRANTGELFF
TGTGCCAGTAGAGAGGGACGGGCGAACACCGGGGAGCTGTTTTTT
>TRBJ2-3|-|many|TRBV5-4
CASSLEAGADTQYF
TGTGCCAGCAGCTTGGAGGCGGGCGCAGATACGCAGTATTTT
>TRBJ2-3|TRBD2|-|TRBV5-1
CASSLPGLAGGKDTQYF
TGCGCCAGCAGCCTACCGGGACTAGCGGGAGGGAAAGATACGCAGTATTTT
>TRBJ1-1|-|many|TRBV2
CASSEAGQQRNTEAFF
TGTGCCAGCAGTGAAGCCGGACAGCAGAGGAACACTGAAGCTTTCTTT